These T cell receptor beta chains were read from a single sample in a study of Ad26.COV2.S vaccination and SARS-CoV-2 variants. Sequencing was performed with immunoSEQ multiplex PCR; in TCRdb, only in-frame clones are kept and a portion is missing. Of 410,000 or so clones listed, around 93% are singletons. Sequences were derived from peripheral blood, sampled in a trial of Ad26.COV2.S vaccine versus placebo. The receptor set was obtained from a person aged 18-65 years who received the Ad26.COV2.S COVID-19 vaccine or a placebo. Both conserved end residues are part of each CDR3. The D gene is left open where the match is weak. Part of the rows lack a size; the others show once, few, many or a class for expanded clones.

length | J | size | D | V | DNA | CDR3
18 | TRBJ1-3 | NA | NA | TRBV4-3 | TGCGCCAGCAGCCAAGTGCTTTGGGACCCTCTCTCTGGAAACACCATATATTTT | CASSQVLWDPLSGNTIYF
16 | TRBJ2-2 | few | NA | TRBV6-4 | TGTGCCAGCAGTGACTTAACTAGATTCGACACCGGGGAGCTGTTTTTT | CASSDLTRFDTGELFF
15 | TRBJ2-7 | NA | NA | TRBV14 | TGTGCCAGCAGCCAAGAGAATGGACCCGGATACGAGCAGTACTTC | CASSQENGPGYEQYF
15 | TRBJ2-5 | NA | NA | TRBV7-2 | TGTGCCAGCAGCTTAGCCCGCTCGTACCAAGAGACCCAGTACTTC | CASSLARSYQETQYF
14 | TRBJ2-7 | few | NA | TRBV5-4 | TGTGCCAGCAGCCGTCCCGGGACTGTTTACGAGCAGTACTTC | CASSRPGTVYEQYF
14 | TRBJ2-5 | once | NA | TRBV11-2 | TGTGCCAGCAGCTCCAGAGGTCGGAAAGAGACCCAGTACTTC | CASSSRGRKETQYF
15 | TRBJ2-7 | NA | TRBD1 | TRBV5-1 | TGCGCCAGCAGCTTGCATGGGACAGGTACCGGCGAGCAGTACTTC | CASSLHGTGTGEQYF
15 | TRBJ2-3 | once | TRBD2 | TRBV3-1/TRBV3-2 | TGTGCCAGCAGCCAAGGCGGACTAGCTGAAGATACGCAGTATTTT | CASSQGGLAEDTQYF
13 | TRBJ2-1 | NA | NA | TRBV10-3 | TGTGCCATCACCGGCGGCTCGCACAATGAGCAGTTCTTC | CAITGGSHNEQFF
17 | TRBJ2-3 | NA | NA | TRBV4-3 | TGCGCCAGCAGCCAAGATCCGGGGGCCCAAGCGGCAGATACGCAGTATTTT | CASSQDPGAQAADTQYF
16 | TRBJ2-5 | NA | NA | TRBV3-1/TRBV3-2 | TGTGCCAGCAGCCAAGATACCGCCGTTTGGTCGGAGACCCAGTACTTC | CASSQDTAVWSETQYF
16 | TRBJ2-7 | once | TRBD1 | TRBV7-9 | TGTGCCAGCAGCTCTAAAGCCGGGACAGGGGGCTACGAGCAGTACTTC | CASSSKAGTGGYEQYF